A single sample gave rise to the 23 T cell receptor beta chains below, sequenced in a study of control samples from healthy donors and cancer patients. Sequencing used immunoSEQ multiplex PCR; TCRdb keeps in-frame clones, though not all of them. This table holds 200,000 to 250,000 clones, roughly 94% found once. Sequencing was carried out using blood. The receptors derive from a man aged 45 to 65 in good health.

CDR3 coding DNA: TGTGCCAGCAGCTGGGGTTCAAGGAACGAGCAGTACGTC. Amino acid sequence: CASSWGSRNEQYV. V and J are TRBV28 and TRBJ2-7, with no clear D. There are 13 residues in the CDR3. Trimming took off 6 bases at V and 5 bases at J, with 14 bases between the two ends. Germline V gene lookup returns CDR1 MDHEN and CDR2 SYDVKM.

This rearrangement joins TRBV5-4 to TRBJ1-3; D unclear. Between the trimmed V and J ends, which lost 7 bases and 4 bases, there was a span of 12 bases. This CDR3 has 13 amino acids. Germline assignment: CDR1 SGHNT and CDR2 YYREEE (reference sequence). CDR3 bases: TGTGCCAGCGGCCGGGAGGGAGGAAACACCATATATTTT. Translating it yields CASGREGGNTIYF.

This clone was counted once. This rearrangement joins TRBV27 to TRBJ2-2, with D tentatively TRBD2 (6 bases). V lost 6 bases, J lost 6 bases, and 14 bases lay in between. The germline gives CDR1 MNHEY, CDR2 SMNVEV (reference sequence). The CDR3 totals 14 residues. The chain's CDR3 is CASRAGSEAGELFF. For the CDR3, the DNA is TGTGCCAGCAGGGCGGGGAGTGAGGCCGGGGAGCTGTTTTTT.

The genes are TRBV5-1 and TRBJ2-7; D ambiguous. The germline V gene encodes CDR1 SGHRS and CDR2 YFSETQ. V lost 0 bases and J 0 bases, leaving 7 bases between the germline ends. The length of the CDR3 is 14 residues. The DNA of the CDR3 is TGCGCCAGCAGCTTGGGCGTTAGCTCCTACGAGCAGTACTTC. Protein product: CASSLGVSSYEQYF.

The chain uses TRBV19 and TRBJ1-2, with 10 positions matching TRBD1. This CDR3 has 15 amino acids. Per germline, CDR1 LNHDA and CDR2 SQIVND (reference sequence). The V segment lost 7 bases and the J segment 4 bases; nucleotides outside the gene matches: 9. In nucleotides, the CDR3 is TGTGCCAGTACCTCACAGGACAGGGGGGCCTATGGCTACACCTTC. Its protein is CASTSQDRGAYGYTF.

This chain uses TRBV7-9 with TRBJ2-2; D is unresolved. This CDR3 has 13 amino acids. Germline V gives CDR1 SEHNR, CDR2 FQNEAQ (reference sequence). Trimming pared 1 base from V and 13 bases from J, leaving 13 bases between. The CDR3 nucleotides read TGTGCCAGCAGCTTAGGGTCCACGCGAGGGCTGTTTTTT. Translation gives CASSLGSTRGLFF.

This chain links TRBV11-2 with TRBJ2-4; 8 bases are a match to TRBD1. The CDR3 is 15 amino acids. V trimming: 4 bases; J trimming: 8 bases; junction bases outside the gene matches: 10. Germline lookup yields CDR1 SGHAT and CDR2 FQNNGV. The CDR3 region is CASSSTGQGGDIQYF. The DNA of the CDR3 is TGTGCCAGCAGCTCAACCGGACAGGGAGGTGACATTCAGTACTTC. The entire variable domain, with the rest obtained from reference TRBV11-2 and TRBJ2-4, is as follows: EAGVAQSPRYKIIEKRQSVAFWCNPISGHATLYWYQQILGQGPKLLIQFQNNGVVDDSQLPKDRFSAERLKGVDSTLKIQPAKLEDSAVYLCASSSTGQGGDIQYFGAGTRLSVL.

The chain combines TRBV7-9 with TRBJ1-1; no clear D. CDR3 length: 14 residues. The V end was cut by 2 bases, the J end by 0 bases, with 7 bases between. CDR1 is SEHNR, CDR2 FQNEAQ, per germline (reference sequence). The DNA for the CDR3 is TGTGCCAGCAGCTTAAGCAGCCTGAACACTGAAGCTTTCTTT. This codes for CASSLSSLNTEAFF.

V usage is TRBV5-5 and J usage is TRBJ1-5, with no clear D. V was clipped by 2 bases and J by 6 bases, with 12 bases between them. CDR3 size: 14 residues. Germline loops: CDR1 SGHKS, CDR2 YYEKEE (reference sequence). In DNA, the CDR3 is TGTGCCAGCAGCTTTAGAAACACGGGTCAGCCCCAGCATTTT. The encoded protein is CASSFRNTGQPQHF. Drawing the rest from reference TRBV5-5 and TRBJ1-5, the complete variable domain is DAGVTQSPTHLIKTRGQQVTLRCSPISGHKSVSWYQQVLGQGPQFIFQYYEKEERGRGNFPDRFSARQFPNYSSELNVNALLLGDSALYLCASSFRNTGQPQHFGDGTRLSIL.

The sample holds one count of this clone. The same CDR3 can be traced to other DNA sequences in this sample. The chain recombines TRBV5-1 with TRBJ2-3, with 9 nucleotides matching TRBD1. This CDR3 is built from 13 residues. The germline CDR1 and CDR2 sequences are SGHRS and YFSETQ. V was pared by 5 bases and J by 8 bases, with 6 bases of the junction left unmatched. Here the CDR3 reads CASRPQDRGTQYF. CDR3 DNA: TGCGCCAGCAGACCCCAGGACAGGGGTACGCAGTATTTT.

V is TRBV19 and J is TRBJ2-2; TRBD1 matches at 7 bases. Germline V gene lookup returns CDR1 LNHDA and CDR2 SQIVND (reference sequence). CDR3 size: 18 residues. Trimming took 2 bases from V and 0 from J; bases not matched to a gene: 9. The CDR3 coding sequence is TGTGCCAGTAGTATATTCCCGGACAGGAGCTCGAACACCGGGGAGCTGTTTTTT. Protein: CASSIFPDRSSNTGELFF.

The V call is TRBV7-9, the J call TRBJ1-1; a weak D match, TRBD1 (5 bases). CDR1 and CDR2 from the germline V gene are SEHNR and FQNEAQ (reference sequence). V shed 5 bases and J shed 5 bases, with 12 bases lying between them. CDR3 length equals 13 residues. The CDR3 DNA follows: TGTGCCAGCAGCCCCAGGGATAAGACTGAAGCTTTCTTT. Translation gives CASSPRDKTEAFF.

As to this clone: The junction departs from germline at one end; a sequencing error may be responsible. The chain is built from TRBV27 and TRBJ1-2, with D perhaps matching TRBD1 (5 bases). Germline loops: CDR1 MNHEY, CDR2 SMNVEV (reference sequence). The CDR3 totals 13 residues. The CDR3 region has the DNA TGTGCCGGCAGTTTTAGGGGAACTGGTGGCTACACCTTC. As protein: CAGSFRGTGGYTF.

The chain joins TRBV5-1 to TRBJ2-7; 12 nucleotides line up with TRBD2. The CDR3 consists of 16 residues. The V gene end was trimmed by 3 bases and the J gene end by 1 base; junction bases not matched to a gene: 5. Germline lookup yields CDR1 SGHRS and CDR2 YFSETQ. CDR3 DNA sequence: TGCGCCAGCAGCTCTACCGGGACTAGCGGGTCCTACGAGCAGTACTTC. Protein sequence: CASSSTGTSGSYEQYF.

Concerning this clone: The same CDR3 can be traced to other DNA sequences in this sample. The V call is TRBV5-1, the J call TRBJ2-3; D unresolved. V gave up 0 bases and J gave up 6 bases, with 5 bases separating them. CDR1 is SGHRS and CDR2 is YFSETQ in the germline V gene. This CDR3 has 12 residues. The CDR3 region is CASSLAGDTQYF. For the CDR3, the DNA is TGCGCCAGCAGCTTGGCCGGGGATACGCAGTATTTT.

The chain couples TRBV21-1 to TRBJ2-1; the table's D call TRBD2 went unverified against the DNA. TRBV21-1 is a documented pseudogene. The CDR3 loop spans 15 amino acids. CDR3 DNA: TGTGCCAGCAAAGGGCGGGGGGGCCTATACAATGAGCAGTTCTTC. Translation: CASKGRGGLYNEQFF.

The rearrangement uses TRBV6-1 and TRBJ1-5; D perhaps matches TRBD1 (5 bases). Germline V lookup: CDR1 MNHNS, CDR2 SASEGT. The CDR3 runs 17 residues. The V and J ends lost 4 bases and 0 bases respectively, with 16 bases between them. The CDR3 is CASSAKSQGYSNQPQHF. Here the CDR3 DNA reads TGTGCCAGCAGTGCTAAATCTCAGGGCTATAGCAATCAGCCCCAGCATTTT.

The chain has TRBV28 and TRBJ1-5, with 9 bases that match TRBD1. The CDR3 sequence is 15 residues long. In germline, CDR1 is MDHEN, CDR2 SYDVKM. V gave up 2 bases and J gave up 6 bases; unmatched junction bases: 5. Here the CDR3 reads CASSLGDRDPQPQHF. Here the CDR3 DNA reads TGTGCCAGCAGTTTAGGGGACAGGGACCCTCAGCCCCAGCATTTT.

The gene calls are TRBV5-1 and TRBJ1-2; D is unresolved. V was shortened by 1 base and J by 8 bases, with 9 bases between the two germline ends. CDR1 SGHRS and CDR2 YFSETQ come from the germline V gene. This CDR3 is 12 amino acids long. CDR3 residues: CASSLTAEGYTF. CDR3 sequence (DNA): TGCGCCAGCAGCTTGACGGCGGAGGGCTACACCTTC.

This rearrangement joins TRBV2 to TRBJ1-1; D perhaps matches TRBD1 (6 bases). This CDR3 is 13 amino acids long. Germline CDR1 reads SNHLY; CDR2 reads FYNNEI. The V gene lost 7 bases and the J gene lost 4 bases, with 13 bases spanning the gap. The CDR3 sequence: CASTGRTATEAFF. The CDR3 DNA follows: TGTGCCAGCACTGGGAGGACAGCCACTGAAGCTTTCTTT.

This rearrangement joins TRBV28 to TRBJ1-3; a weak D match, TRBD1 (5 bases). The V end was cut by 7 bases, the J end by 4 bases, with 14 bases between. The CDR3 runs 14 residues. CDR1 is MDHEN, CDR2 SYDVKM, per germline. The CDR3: CASNRPEQGNTIYF. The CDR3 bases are TGTGCCAGCAACAGGCCCGAGCAAGGAAACACCATATATTTT.

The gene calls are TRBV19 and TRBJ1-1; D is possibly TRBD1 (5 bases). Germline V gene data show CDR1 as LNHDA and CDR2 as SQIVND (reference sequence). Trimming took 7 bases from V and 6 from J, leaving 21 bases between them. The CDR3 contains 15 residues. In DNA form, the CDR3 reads TGTGCCAGTACCCCTCGGGCAGGGACGGACCCTGAAGCTTTCTTT. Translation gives CASTPRAGTDPEAFF.

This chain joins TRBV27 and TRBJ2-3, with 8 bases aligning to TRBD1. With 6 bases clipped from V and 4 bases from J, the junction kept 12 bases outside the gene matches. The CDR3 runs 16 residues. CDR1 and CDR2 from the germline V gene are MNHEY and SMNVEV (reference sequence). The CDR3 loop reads CASSQAGQVYSDTQYF. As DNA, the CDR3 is TGTGCCAGCAGCCAGGCGGGACAGGTGTACTCAGATACGCAGTATTTT.